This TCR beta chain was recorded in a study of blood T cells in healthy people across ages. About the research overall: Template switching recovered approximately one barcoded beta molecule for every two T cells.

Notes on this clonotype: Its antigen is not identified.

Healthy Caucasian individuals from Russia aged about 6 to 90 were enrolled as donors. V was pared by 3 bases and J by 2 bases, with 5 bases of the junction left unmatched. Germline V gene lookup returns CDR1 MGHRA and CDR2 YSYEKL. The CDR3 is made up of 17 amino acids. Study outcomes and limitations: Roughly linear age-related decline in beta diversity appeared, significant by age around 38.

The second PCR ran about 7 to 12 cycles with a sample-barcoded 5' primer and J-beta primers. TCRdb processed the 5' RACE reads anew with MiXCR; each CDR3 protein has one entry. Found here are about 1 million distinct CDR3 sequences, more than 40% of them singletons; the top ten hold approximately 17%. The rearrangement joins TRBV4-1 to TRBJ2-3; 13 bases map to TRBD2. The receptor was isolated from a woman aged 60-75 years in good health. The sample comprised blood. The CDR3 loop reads CASSQPGTSGITDTQYF. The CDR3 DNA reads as TGCGCCAGCAGCCAGCCCGGGACTAGCGGGATCACAGATACGCAGTATTTT.